The 26 T cell receptor beta chains presented below share a single source sample, sequenced in a study of T cell responses to AZD1222 COVID-19 vaccine. TCRdb's table, derived via immunoSEQ multiplex PCR, lists solely in-frame clones and lacks some. The table records approximately 140,000 clones, around 90% of them present only once. The sequences come from peripheral blood, collected 28 days after the second AZD1222 dose. The receptors were gathered from an adult who received the AZD1222 COVID-19 vaccine.

The CDR3: CASSPRTYGLAGGGELFF. The DNA for the CDR3 is TGTGCCAGCAGCCCACGGACTTACGGACTAGCGGGGGGCGGGGAGCTGTTTTTT. The genes are TRBV3-1 (or the pseudogene TRBV3-2) and TRBJ2-2; 14 bases agree with TRBD2. The CDR3 has 18 residues. The germline V gene has CDR1 LGHDT and CDR2 YNNKEL (reference sequence). V gave up 4 bases and J gave up 7 bases; unmatched junction bases: 11.

The rearrangement links TRBV25-1 to TRBJ2-7, with 13 bases aligning to TRBD2. The V segment lost 1 base and the J segment 6 bases; nucleotides outside the gene matches: 9. The germline V gene has CDR1 MGHDK and CDR2 SYGVNS. The CDR3 consists of 17 residues. CDR3 sequence reads: CASSEFGGLAGRGEQYF. DNA for the CDR3: TGTGCCAGCAGTGAATTCGGGGGACTAGCGGGGCGGGGCGAGCAGTACTTC.

The chain combines TRBV27 with TRBJ1-4, with a possible D match to TRBD1 (6 bases). Germline V CDR1 and CDR2: MNHEY, SMNVEV (reference sequence). The CDR3 is made up of 15 amino acids. V was shortened by 5 bases and J by 3 bases, with 13 bases between the two germline ends. DNA of the CDR3: TGTGCCAGCAGTGGCACAGGGTTGCCTAATGAAAAACTGTTTTTT. It codes for CASSGTGLPNEKLFF.

This clone is a singleton in its sample. The chain joins TRBV12-5 to TRBJ1-4; a weak D match, TRBD1 (5 bases). Trimming removed 5 bases from V and 3 bases from J, with 13 bases in between. Germline CDR1 LGHNT, CDR2 FRNRAP. CDR3 length: 15 amino acids. The chain's CDR3 is CASGVRQGPNEKLFF. Written as DNA, the CDR3 is TGTGCTAGTGGTGTCCGCCAGGGACCTAATGAAAAACTGTTTTTT.

The rearrangement joins TRBV25-1 to TRBJ1-4; maybe TRBD1 (5 bases). The length of the CDR3 is 14 residues. Germline V gene lookup returns CDR1 MGHDK and CDR2 SYGVNS. Between the trimmed V and J ends, which lost 1 base and 8 bases, there was a span of 11 bases. DNA of the CDR3: TGTGCCAGCAGTGAATCCGACCGGGACGAAAAACTGTTTTTT. Translation: CASSESDRDEKLFF.

This clone has a single count. The gene calls are TRBV19 and TRBJ2-1, with a possible D match to TRBD2 (7 bases). The germline V gene encodes CDR1 LNHDA and CDR2 SQIVND (reference sequence). V gave up 2 bases and J gave up 7 bases, with 15 bases separating them. The CDR3 runs 15 residues. The CDR3 is CASSIQGGGWNEQFF. CDR3 coding DNA: TGTGCCAGTAGTATACAAGGGGGAGGGTGGAATGAGCAGTTCTTC.

The rearrangement uses TRBV9 and TRBJ2-7; 7 bases match TRBD2. Germline CDR1 and CDR2: SGDLS and YYNGEE. Germline trimming cut 0 bases from V and 5 bases from J; bases unmatched to any gene: 11. The CDR3 has 16 residues. In DNA, the CDR3 is TGTGCCAGCAGCGTAGGCCCAAGGGCTAGCGGCAACGAGCAGTACTTC. Encoded protein: CASSVGPRASGNEQYF.

The V and J genes are TRBV5-1 and TRBJ2-5; no firm D call. Trimming pared 0 bases from V and 5 bases from J, leaving 20 bases between. The germline CDR1 and CDR2 sequences are SGHRS and YFSETQ. There are 17 residues in the CDR3. The CDR3 nucleotides are TGCGCCAGCAGCTTGGAGGTTTCGGCGGTCAGTCTGGAGACCCAGTACTTC. This sequence encodes CASSLEVSAVSLETQYF.

The rearrangement links TRBV9 to TRBJ1-2; TRBD1 is a possible D gene (5 bases). The V end was cut by 0 bases, the J end by 0 bases, with 21 bases between. There are 19 residues in the CDR3. The germline V gene has CDR1 SGDLS and CDR2 YYNGEE. CDR3 in amino acids: CASSVGGGTARLPNYGYTF. The CDR3 coding sequence is TGTGCCAGCAGCGTAGGTGGGGGGACGGCAAGACTCCCTAACTATGGCTACACCTTC.

The J gene is TRBJ2-5, the V gene TRBV6-5; weak D call: TRBD2 (5 bases). This CDR3 is built from 13 residues. Germline CDR1 and CDR2: MNHEY and SVGAGI. V was shortened by 2 bases and J by 3 bases, with 7 bases between the two germline ends. The CDR3 reads CASSYGSEETQYF. The DNA of the CDR3 is TGTGCCAGCAGTTACGGTAGCGAAGAGACCCAGTACTTC.

The genes are TRBV30 and TRBJ2-7, with TRBD1 matching 9 bases. The CDR3 is 13 amino acids. Germline V gene data show CDR1 as GTSNPN and CDR2 as SVGIG (reference sequence). The J segment lost 2 bases and the V segment lost 2 bases, leaving 1 base of the junction unmatched. The CDR3 sequence: CAWSRQGAYEQYF. The CDR3 bases are TGTGCCTGGAGTAGACAGGGGGCCTACGAGCAGTACTTC.

The rearrangement joins TRBV29-1 to TRBJ1-2; 11 bases are shared with TRBD1. This CDR3 has 15 amino acids. The V and J ends lost 4 bases and 3 bases, in that order; junction bases with no gene match: 7. The germline V gene encodes CDR1 SQVTM and CDR2 ANQGSEA. CDR3 region: CSVGGRDRGDYGYTF. As DNA, the CDR3 is TGCAGCGTTGGTGGCCGGGACAGGGGGGACTATGGCTACACCTTC.

The rearrangement uses TRBV9 and TRBJ1-1, with TRBD1 matching over 7 bases. Trimming cost V 0 bases and J 3 bases; bases outside gene matches: 5. Per the germline V gene, CDR1 is SGDLS and CDR2 is YYNGEE. The CDR3 runs to 15 residues. The CDR3 DNA follows: TGTGCCAGCAGCGTAGTAAGGGGGCCGGACACTGAAGCTTTCTTT. Encoded protein: CASSVVRGPDTEAFF.

The chain combines TRBV6-5 with TRBJ1-6; D call uncertain. V was clipped by 2 bases and J by 8 bases, with 4 bases between them. CDR1 and CDR2 from the germline V gene are MNHEY and SVGAGI. This CDR3 has 12 residues. This CDR3 is CASSYPDSPLHF. DNA for the CDR3: TGTGCCAGCAGTTACCCTGATTCACCCCTCCACTTT.

The chain links TRBV2 to TRBJ2-1; unclear D gene. Trimming removed 2 bases from V and 8 bases from J, with 4 bases in between. Germline CDR1 and CDR2: SNHLY and FYNNEI. There are 11 residues in the CDR3. The CDR3 protein is CASSERDEQFF. CDR3 DNA: TGTGCCAGCAGTGAACGAGATGAGCAGTTCTTC.

The chain is built from TRBV3-1 (or the pseudogene TRBV3-2) and TRBJ2-2; possible D gene TRBD1, 6 bases. The V gene lost 5 bases and the J gene lost 6 bases, with 16 bases spanning the gap. Germline-derived CDR1 and CDR2 are LGHDT and YNNKEL (reference sequence). This CDR3 has 15 residues. The CDR3 coding sequence is TGTGCCAGCAGCTACGGACAGATCAATTCCGGGGAGCTGTTTTTT. Translated, it gives CASSYGQINSGELFF.

The chain combines TRBV5-5 with TRBJ2-5; D not certain. The germline V gene has CDR1 SGHKS and CDR2 YYEKEE (reference sequence). This CDR3 region has 11 residues. V was trimmed by 5 bases and J by 4 bases, leaving 6 bases between them. The CDR3 coding sequence is TGTGCCAGCAGTACGGGAGAGACCCAGTACTTC. Translating gives CASSTGETQYF.

The chain combines TRBV3-1 (or the pseudogene TRBV3-2) with TRBJ2-6, with D perhaps TRBD1 (5 bases). From germline, CDR1 is LGHDT and CDR2 YNNKEL (reference sequence). The CDR3 runs 15 residues. V was pared by 3 bases and J by 4 bases, with 10 bases between. The CDR3 region has the DNA TGTGCCAGCAGCCAGGGGCTCCCCGGGGCCAACGTCCTGACTTTC. As protein: CASSQGLPGANVLTF.

This clone occurred a few times. The rearrangement uses TRBV30 and TRBJ1-1; 11 bases fit TRBD1. Unmatched junction bases numbered 9, after V lost 1 base and J lost 5 bases. This CDR3 has 16 residues. CDR1 and CDR2 (germline): GTSNPN, SVGIG (reference sequence). CDR3 in DNA: TGTGCCTGGAGTGGGACAGGGGGCTCCCTTTGGACTGAAGCTTTCTTT. Translating it yields CAWSGTGGSLWTEAFF. The complete variable domain, with remaining parts taken from reference TRBV30 and TRBJ1-1, reads SQTIHQWPATLVQPVGSPLSLECTVEGTSNPNLYWYRQAAGRGLQLLFYSVGIGQISSEVPQNLSASRPQDRQFILSSKKLLLSDSGFYLCAWSGTGGSLWTEAFFGQGTRLTVV.

This chain connects TRBV18 to TRBJ1-3; D is ambiguous. V lost 3 bases and J lost 0, with 12 bases in between. This CDR3 has 16 residues. Looked up from germline, CDR1 is KGHSH and CDR2 is LQKENI. The CDR3 nucleotides are TGTGCCAGCTCACCCCAAGGACGGTTCTCTGGAAACACCATATATTTT. Encoded protein: CASSPQGRFSGNTIYF.

The V gene is TRBV6-5, the J gene TRBJ2-7; 11 bases line up with TRBD2. There are 14 residues in the CDR3. Germline assignment: CDR1 MNHEY and CDR2 SVGAGI. The V and J ends lost 6 bases and 3 bases, in that order; junction bases with no gene match: 4. The CDR3 nucleotides are TGTGCCAGCAGCCGGACTAGCGGGCTCTACGAGCAGTACTTC. Amino acids: CASSRTSGLYEQYF.

This chain joins TRBV7-9 and TRBJ1-5; possible D gene TRBD1, 6 bases. The CDR3 spans 16 residues. The V gene's germline CDR1 is SEHNR and CDR2 FQNEAQ (reference sequence). V was trimmed by 3 bases and J by 6 bases, leaving 18 bases between them. The CDR3 region has the DNA TGTGCCAGCAGCTTGGGGGGCTGGGGAGAAAGTCAGCCCCAGCATTTT. Translating gives CASSLGGWGESQPQHF.

In its sample, this clone was seen once. The chain has TRBV15 and TRBJ2-3; 9 bases map to TRBD1. Losses at the gene ends were 2 bases for V and 0 bases for J; bases not matched to a gene: 3. CDR1 and CDR2 from the germline V gene are LNHNV and YYDKDF (reference sequence). The CDR3 loop spans 16 amino acids. CDR3 loop: CATSRPGQGSTDTQYF. In DNA, the CDR3 is TGTGCCACCAGCAGACCTGGACAGGGGAGCACAGATACGCAGTATTTT.

The CDR3 DNA follows: TGTGCCAGCAGCCCAGGCCGGGGGTATGGCTACACCTTC. Encoded protein: CASSPGRGYGYTF. The rearrangement uses TRBV7-9 and TRBJ1-2, with D maybe TRBD1 (5 bases). Trimming stripped 5 bases from V and 5 bases from J, with 12 bases between. The CDR3 extends over 13 amino acids. CDR1 SEHNR and CDR2 FQNEAQ come from the germline V gene (reference sequence).

The sample holds one count of this clone. This chain uses TRBV12-3 or TRBV12-4 with TRBJ1-2, with a weak D call TRBD1 (6 bases). There are 13 residues in the CDR3. V lost 9 bases and J 8 bases, leaving 19 bases between the germline ends. CDR3 loop: CASSEGGDRGYTF. DNA of the CDR3: TGTGCCAGTTCCGAGGGGGGCGACCGAGGCTACACCTTC.

The rearrangement joins TRBV3-1 (or the pseudogene TRBV3-2) to TRBJ1-3, with D possibly TRBD1 on 5 matching bases. The V gene lost 2 bases and the J gene lost 0 bases, with 11 bases spanning the gap. The length of the CDR3 is 16 residues. The V gene's germline CDR1 is LGHDT and CDR2 YNNKEL (reference sequence). CDR3 bases: TGTGCCAGCAGCCAACTGGCCAGGGCCTCTGGAAACACCATATATTTT. It specifies CASSQLARASGNTIYF.